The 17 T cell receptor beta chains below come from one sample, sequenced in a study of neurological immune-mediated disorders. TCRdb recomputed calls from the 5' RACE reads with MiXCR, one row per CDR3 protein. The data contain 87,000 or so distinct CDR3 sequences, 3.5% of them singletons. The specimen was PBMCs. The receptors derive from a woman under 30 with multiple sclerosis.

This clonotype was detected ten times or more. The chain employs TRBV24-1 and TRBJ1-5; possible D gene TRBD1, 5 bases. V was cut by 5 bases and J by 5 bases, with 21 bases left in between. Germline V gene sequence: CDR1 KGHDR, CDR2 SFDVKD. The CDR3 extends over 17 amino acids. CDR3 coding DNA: TGTGCCACCAGTGGTTTCCCCGGGACGGGCGGCTATCAGCCCCAGCATTTT. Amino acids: CATSGFPGTGGYQPQHF.

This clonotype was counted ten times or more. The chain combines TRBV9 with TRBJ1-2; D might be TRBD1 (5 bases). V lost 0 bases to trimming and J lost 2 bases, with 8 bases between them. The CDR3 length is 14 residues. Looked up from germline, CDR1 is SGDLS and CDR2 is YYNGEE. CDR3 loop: CASSVEGRNYGYTF. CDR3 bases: TGTGCCAGCAGCGTAGAGGGACGGAACTATGGCTACACCTTC.

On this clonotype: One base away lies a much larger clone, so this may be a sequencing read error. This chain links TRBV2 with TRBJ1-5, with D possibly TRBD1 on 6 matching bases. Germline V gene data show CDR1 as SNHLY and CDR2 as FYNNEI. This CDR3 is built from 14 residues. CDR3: CASTPTGIGQTQHF. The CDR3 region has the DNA TGTGCCAGCACCCCCACAGGGATCGGTCAGACCCAGCATTTT.

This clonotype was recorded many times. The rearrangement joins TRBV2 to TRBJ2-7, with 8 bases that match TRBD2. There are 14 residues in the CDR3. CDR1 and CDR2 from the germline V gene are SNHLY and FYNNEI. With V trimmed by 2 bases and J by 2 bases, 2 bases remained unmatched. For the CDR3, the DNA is TGTGCCAGCAGTGAATGGCGGGAGGCCTACGAGCAGTACTTC. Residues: CASSEWREAYEQYF. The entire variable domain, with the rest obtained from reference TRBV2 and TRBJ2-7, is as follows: EPEVTQTPSHQVTQMGQEVILRCVPISNHLYFYWYRQILGQKVEFLVSFYNNEISEKSEIFDDQFSVERPDGSNFTLKIRSTKLEDSAMYFCASSEWREAYEQYFGPGTRLTVT.

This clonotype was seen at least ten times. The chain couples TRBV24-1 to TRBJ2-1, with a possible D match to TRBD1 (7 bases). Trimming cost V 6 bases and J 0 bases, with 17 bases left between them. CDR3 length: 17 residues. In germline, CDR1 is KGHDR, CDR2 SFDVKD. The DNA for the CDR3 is TGTGCCACCAGTACAACCCCTCAGGGGGGCTCCTACAATGAGCAGTTCTTC. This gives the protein CATSTTPQGGSYNEQFF.

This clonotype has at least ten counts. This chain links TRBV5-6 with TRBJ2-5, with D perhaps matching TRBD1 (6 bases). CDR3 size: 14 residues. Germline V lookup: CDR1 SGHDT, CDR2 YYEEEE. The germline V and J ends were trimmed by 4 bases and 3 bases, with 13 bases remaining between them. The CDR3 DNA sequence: TGTGCCAGCAGCCTGGTGGGGGCCAAAGAGACCCAGTACTTC. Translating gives CASSLVGAKETQYF.

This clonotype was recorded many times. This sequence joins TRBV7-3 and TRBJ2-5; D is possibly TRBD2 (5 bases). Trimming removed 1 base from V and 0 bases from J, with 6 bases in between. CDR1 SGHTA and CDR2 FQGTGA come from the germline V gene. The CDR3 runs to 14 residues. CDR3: CASSLRRDQETQYF. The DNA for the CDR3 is TGTGCCAGCAGCTTAAGGCGGGACCAAGAGACCCAGTACTTC.

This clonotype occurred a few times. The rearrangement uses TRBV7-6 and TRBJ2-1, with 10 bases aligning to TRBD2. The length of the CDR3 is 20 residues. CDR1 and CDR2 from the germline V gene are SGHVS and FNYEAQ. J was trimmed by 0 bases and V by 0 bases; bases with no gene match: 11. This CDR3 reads CASSLAGILAGGNSYNEQFF. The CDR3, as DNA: TGTGCCAGCAGCTTAGCTGGGATCTTAGCGGGGGGAAACTCCTACAATGAGCAGTTCTTC.

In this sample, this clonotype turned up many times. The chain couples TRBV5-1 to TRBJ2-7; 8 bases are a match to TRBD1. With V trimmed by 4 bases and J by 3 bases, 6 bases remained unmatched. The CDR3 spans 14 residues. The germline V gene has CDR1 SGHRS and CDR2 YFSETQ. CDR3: CASSVDRDLYEQYF. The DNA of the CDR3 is TGCGCCAGCAGCGTGGACAGGGACCTCTACGAGCAGTACTTC.

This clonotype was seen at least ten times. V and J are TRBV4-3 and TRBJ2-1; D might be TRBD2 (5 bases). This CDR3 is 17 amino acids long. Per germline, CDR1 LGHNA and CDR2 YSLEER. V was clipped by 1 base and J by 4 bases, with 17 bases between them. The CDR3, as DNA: TGCGCCAGCAGCCAAGGGGGTATGGCGTCGGGGTACAATGAGCAGTTCTTC. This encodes CASSQGGMASGYNEQFF.

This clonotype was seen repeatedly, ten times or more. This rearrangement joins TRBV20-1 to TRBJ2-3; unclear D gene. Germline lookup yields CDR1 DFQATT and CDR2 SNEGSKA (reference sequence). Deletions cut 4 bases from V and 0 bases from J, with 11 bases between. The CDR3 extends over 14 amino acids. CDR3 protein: CSAIDQRSTDTQYF. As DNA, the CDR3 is TGCAGTGCTATAGACCAACGTAGCACAGATACGCAGTATTTT.

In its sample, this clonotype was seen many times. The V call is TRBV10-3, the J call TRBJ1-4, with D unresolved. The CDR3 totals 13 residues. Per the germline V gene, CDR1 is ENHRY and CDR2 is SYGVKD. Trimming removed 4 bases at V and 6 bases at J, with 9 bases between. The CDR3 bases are TGTGCCATCAGTGGGGATATGGATGAAAAACTGTTTTTT. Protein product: CAISGDMDEKLFF.

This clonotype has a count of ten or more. The CDR3 bases are TGTGCCATCAGTGAGTCAGTAGGACTGACAGATACGCAGTATTTT. It is translated as CAISESVGLTDTQYF. The chain has TRBV10-3 and TRBJ2-3; tentatively, D is TRBD2 (5 bases). The length of the CDR3 is 15 residues. The V gene's germline CDR1 is ENHRY and CDR2 SYGVKD. Deletions cut 0 bases from V and 3 bases from J, with 10 bases between.

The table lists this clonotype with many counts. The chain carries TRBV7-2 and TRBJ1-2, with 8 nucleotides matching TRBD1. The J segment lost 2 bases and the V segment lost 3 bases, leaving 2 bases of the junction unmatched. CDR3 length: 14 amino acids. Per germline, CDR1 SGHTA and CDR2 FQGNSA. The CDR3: CASSLDRVNYGYTF. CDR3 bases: TGTGCCAGCAGCTTGGACAGGGTGAACTATGGCTACACCTTC. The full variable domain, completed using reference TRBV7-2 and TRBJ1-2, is GAGVSQSPSNKVTEKGKDVELRCDPISGHTALYWYRQSLGQGLEFLIYFQGNSAPDKSGLPSDRFSAERTGGSVSTLTIQRTQQEDSAVYLCASSLDRVNYGYTFGSGTRLTVV.

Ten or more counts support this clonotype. The CDR3 loop is CASSVRGENTEAFF. As DNA, the CDR3 is TGTGCCAGCAGTGTTCGGGGCGAGAACACTGAAGCTTTCTTT. V and J are TRBV6-1 and TRBJ1-1, with a weak D call TRBD1 (5 bases). The CDR3 loop spans 14 amino acids. The germline V and J ends were trimmed by 4 bases and 1 base, with 10 bases remaining between them. Germline assignment: CDR1 MNHNS and CDR2 SASEGT.

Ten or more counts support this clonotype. CDR3 residues: CSVGTGGSANQPQHF. The CDR3 DNA reads TGCAGCGTGGGGACAGGGGGCTCTGCCAATCAGCCCCAGCATTTT. The chain employs TRBV29-1 and TRBJ1-5; 12 bases agree with TRBD1. The ends lost 6 bases at V and 3 bases at J; junction bases unmatched: 6. Germline V gives CDR1 SQVTM, CDR2 ANQGSEA. The CDR3 extends over 15 amino acids.

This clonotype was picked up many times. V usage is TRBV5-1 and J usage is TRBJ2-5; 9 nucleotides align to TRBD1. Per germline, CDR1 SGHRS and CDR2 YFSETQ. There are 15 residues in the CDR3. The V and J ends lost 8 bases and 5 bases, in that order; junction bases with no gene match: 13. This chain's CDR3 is CASRTGTGRVETQYF. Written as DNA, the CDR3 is TGCGCCAGTAGAACCGGGACAGGGAGAGTGGAGACCCAGTACTTC.